A selection of T cell receptor beta chains follows, all from one sample in a study of CD8 T cells in ankylosing spondylitis. Each CDR3 protein is one row after TCRdb ran MiXCR on the 5' RACE reads. The sample lists 750,000 to 850,000 distinct CDR3 sequences; 12% were seen once. The sequencing input was blood, either unsorted or a sorted T cell fraction (not recorded which). Source of these receptors: a male donor with ankylosing spondylitis. CDR3s include the opening cysteine and the closing phenylalanine or tryptophan. A D gene is named only where the DNA matches it firmly. Clone size is stated in some rows and not others, as once, few, many or a class when expanded.

cdr3_aa cdr3_nt v_call clone_size j_call d_call
CASSLLAGGQVIF TGTGCCAGCAGCTTACTAGCGGGAGGTCAGGTGATCTTC TRBV7-2 few TRBJ2-1 TRBD2
CASRRTGEEGNQPQHF TGTGCCAGCCGGAGGACAGGGGAAGAGGGCAATCAGCCCCAGCATTTT TRBV6-1 NA TRBJ1-5 TRBD1
CASSSQAAGELFF TGTGCCAGCAGTTCTCAGGCGGCCGGGGAGCTGTTTTTT TRBV27 NA TRBJ2-2 NA
CASSLALGIQTQYF TGTGCCAGCAGCTTAGCCTTAGGGATACAGACCCAGTACTTC TRBV7-2 few TRBJ2-5 NA
CASSSAGYGYTF TGTGCCAGCAGCTCCGCAGGGTATGGCTACACCTTC TRBV7-9 many TRBJ1-2 NA
CAAGAELDYGYTF TGTGCCGCAGGTGCTGAACTCGACTATGGCTACACCTTC TRBV6-1 NA TRBJ1-2 NA
CASRPRQARETQYF TGTGCCAGCAGACCACGACAGGCACGAGAGACCCAGTACTTC TRBV6-2/TRBV6-3 NA TRBJ2-5 NA
CSVGHGRFGETQYF TGCAGCGTCGGCCATGGGCGGTTCGGAGAGACCCAGTACTTC TRBV29-1 many TRBJ2-5 NA
CSVEDMGGVPYEQYF TGCAGCGTTGAAGATATGGGGGGCGTGCCTTACGAGCAGTACTTC TRBV29-1 many TRBJ2-7 NA
CASHSTSGQLNTEAFF TGTGCCAGCCACTCCACAAGTGGGCAGTTGAACACTGAAGCTTTCTTT TRBV12-3/TRBV12-4 many TRBJ1-1 NA
CSAVIRYEQYF TGCAGTGCCGTTATCAGATACGAGCAGTACTTC TRBV20-1 NA TRBJ2-7 NA
CSARTGSTEAFF TGCAGTGCTAGGACAGGGAGCACTGAAGCTTTCTTT TRBV20-1 NA TRBJ1-1 TRBD1
CATSSGIRETQYF TGTGCCACCAGTTCCGGGATCAGAGAGACCCAGTACTTC TRBV24-1 few TRBJ2-5 NA
CASSLASLQPYF TGTGCCAGCAGCTTAGCTAGCCTACAGCCGTACTTC TRBV11-2 few TRBJ2-7 NA
CASSLGEQQFF TGTGCCAGCAGCTTAGGCGAGCAGCAGTTCTTC TRBV7-9 NA TRBJ2-1 NA
CASSASGVRNTEAFF TGTGCCAGCAGCGCCTCAGGGGTTAGGAACACTGAAGCTTTCTTT TRBV7-2 few TRBJ1-1 NA
CAISEGTGTNEQYF TGTGCCATCAGTGAGGGGACAGGGACTAACGAGCAGTACTTC TRBV10-3 NA TRBJ2-7 TRBD1
CSPLSGGLEQYF TGCAGTCCCCTCTCAGGGGGCCTCGAGCAGTACTTC TRBV20-1 many TRBJ2-7 TRBD1
CASSLFEKLFF TGTGCCAGCAGTTTATTTGAAAAACTGTTTTTT TRBV12-3/TRBV12-4 NA TRBJ1-4 NA